These 20 T cell receptor beta chains came from one sample sequenced in a study of blood T cell repertoires in COVID-19 (dated by TCRdb to about 2020). Library preparation was by the immunoSEQ multiplex PCR assay. As stored in TCRdb, this immuneACCESS dataset retains in-frame rearrangements with V and J assigned. A fraction of the clones does not appear; measured against another copy, unresolved V genes explain less than half of the discrepancy, and the remainder lacks a known reason. This sample is represented by about 200,000 clones; about four fifths of them were singletons. 7.5% of the sample goes to the ten largest clones. Sample: PBMCs or T cells enriched from blood (not recorded which). All receptors derive from a man aged 35 to 55 who had recovered from COVID-19.

This clone was detected once. The V gene is TRBV4-1, the J gene TRBJ1-2, with 7 bases lining up with TRBD1. The V gene end was trimmed by 0 bases and the J gene end by 6 bases; junction bases not matched to a gene: 1. CDR3 length: 13 residues. The germline V gene has CDR1 MGHRA and CDR2 YSYEKL. In nucleotides, the CDR3 is TGCGCCAGCAGCCAAGAACAGGGGAATGGCTACACCTTC. As protein: CASSQEQGNGYTF.

The chain is built from TRBV5-6 and TRBJ2-2; D is possibly TRBD1 (6 bases). This CDR3 is 16 amino acids long. The V gene lost 6 bases and the J gene lost 0 bases, with 15 bases spanning the gap. Germline CDR1 and CDR2: SGHDT and YYEEEE. CDR3 DNA sequence: TGTGCCAGCACCGACACAGGGAGAGCGAACACCGGGGAGCTGTTTTTT. Protein sequence: CASTDTGRANTGELFF.

The chain couples TRBV5-6 to TRBJ2-1, with unresolved D. Germline CDR1 is SGHDT and CDR2 is YYEEEE. Trimming removed 0 bases at V and 9 bases at J, with 16 bases between. This CDR3 is 15 amino acids long. As DNA, the CDR3 is TGTGCCAGCAGCTTGGGACTCCCTCCCGACGGTGAGCAGTTCTTC. Translating it yields CASSLGLPPDGEQFF.

The V gene is TRBV18, the J gene TRBJ2-7; no clear D gene. Per the germline V gene, CDR1 is KGHSH and CDR2 is LQKENI. V dropped 5 bases and J dropped 0 bases, with 17 bases sitting between them. This CDR3 region has 16 residues. The CDR3 reads CASSRIFGPSSYEQYF. CDR3 DNA sequence: TGTGCCAGCTCAAGAATTTTTGGGCCCTCCTCCTACGAGCAGTACTTC. Full variable domain (outside the CDR3, taken from reference TRBV18 and TRBJ2-7): NAGVMQNPRHLVRRRGQEARLRCSPMKGHSHVYWYRQLPEEGLKFMVYLQKENIIDESGMPKERFSAEFPKEGPSILRIQQVVRGDSAAYFCASSRIFGPSSYEQYFGPGTRLTVT.

This rearrangement joins TRBV19 to TRBJ1-2, with 9 nucleotides matching TRBD1. The germline CDR1 and CDR2 sequences are LNHDA and SQIVND (reference sequence). Trimming at V came to 4 bases and at J to 1 base, leaving 4 bases not matched to a gene. The CDR3 has 15 residues. CDR3 coding DNA: TGTGCCAGTAGTACGCCGGGACAGGGTAACTATGGCTACACCTTC. Amino acids: CASSTPGQGNYGYTF.

This chain connects TRBV6-4 to TRBJ1-1, with D possibly being TRBD1 (6 bases). Germline V CDR1 and CDR2: MRHNA, SNTAGT. This CDR3 region has 13 residues. V lost 6 bases and J lost 1, with 9 bases in between. CDR3 region: CASSRTENTEAFF. CDR3 DNA sequence: TGTGCCAGCAGCAGGACAGAGAACACTGAAGCTTTCTTT.

The J gene is TRBJ2-7, the V gene TRBV5-1, with D perhaps TRBD1 (6 bases). From germline, CDR1 is SGHRS and CDR2 YFSETQ. V gave up 4 bases and J gave up 0 bases, with 14 bases separating them. The CDR3 covers 15 residues. The CDR3 spells CASSPRGTSSYEQYF. As DNA, the CDR3 is TGCGCCAGCAGCCCCAGGGGAACTAGCTCCTACGAGCAGTACTTC.

The chain is built from TRBV5-1 and TRBJ1-2, with a weak D call TRBD1 (5 bases). V dropped 1 base and J dropped 6 bases, with 22 bases sitting between them. Germline assignment: CDR1 SGHRS and CDR2 YFSETQ. The length of the CDR3 is 17 residues. The CDR3 loop is CASSLLSTEAFTDGYTF. The CDR3 DNA follows: TGCGCCAGCAGCTTGCTTTCGACAGAGGCGTTTACTGATGGCTACACCTTC.

The rearrangement joins TRBV10-2 to TRBJ1-6, with TRBD1 as a possible D gene (5 bases). V dropped 7 bases and J dropped 2 bases, with 9 bases sitting between them. CDR3 length: 14 amino acids. Germline V lookup: CDR1 WSHSY, CDR2 SAAADI. The CDR3 bases are TGCGCCAGCACGGGACTCGCCTATAATTCACCCCTCCACTTT. As protein: CASTGLAYNSPLHF.

V usage is TRBV10-3 and J usage is TRBJ2-3; 8 nucleotides line up with TRBD2. Trimming at V came to 6 bases and at J to 1 base, leaving 6 bases not matched to a gene. Germline-derived CDR1 and CDR2 are ENHRY and SYGVKD. The CDR3 is 15 residues long. The CDR3: CAIRDRGGGTDTQYF. The CDR3 DNA reads as TGTGCCATCAGGGACCGGGGGGGCGGCACAGATACGCAGTATTTT.

This chain uses TRBV28 with TRBJ1-5; 10 bases fit TRBD1. V lost 7 bases, J lost 7 bases, and 7 bases stayed unmatched. The length of the CDR3 is 14 residues. Germline V gene lookup returns CDR1 MDHEN and CDR2 SYDVKM. The chain's CDR3 is CASTPGQGHQPQHF. CDR3 in DNA: TGTGCCAGCACTCCGGGACAGGGGCACCAGCCCCAGCATTTT.

This chain joins TRBV5-1 and TRBJ1-5; 9 positions match TRBD1. The V and J ends lost 4 bases and 5 bases, in that order; junction bases with no gene match: 4. Germline CDR1 SGHRS, CDR2 YFSETQ. The CDR3 has 14 residues. The CDR3 coding sequence is TGCGCCAGCAGCCCGGGACAGGGTGATCAGCCCCAGCATTTT. This translates into CASSPGQGDQPQHF.

The chain uses TRBV9 and TRBJ2-5, with TRBD2 matching 10 bases. Per the germline V gene, CDR1 is SGDLS and CDR2 is YYNGEE. The CDR3 spans 17 residues. V shed 0 bases, J shed 1 base, and the junction held 6 bases outside the gene matches. In DNA form, the CDR3 reads TGTGCCAGCAGCGTAGGAGGTCTAGCGGGGGCCCAAGAGACCCAGTACTTC. Its translation: CASSVGGLAGAQETQYF.

There are a few counts of this clone. This CDR3 reads CASSPITGSTGELFF. CDR3 DNA sequence: TGCGCCAGCAGCCCGATTACGGGTAGTACCGGGGAGCTGTTTTTT. The V gene is TRBV5-1, the J gene TRBJ2-2, with D uncertain. Trimming pared 4 bases from V and 5 bases from J, leaving 15 bases between. CDR1 SGHRS and CDR2 YFSETQ come from the germline V gene. The CDR3 runs to 15 residues.

The genes are TRBV4-2 and TRBJ1-3, with 8 positions matching TRBD1. This CDR3 comprises 17 residues. CDR1 is LGHNA, CDR2 YNFKEQ, per germline. V gave up 2 bases and J gave up 3 bases; unmatched junction bases: 9. CDR3 loop: CASSQKSRTGNGNTIYF. In DNA form, the CDR3 reads TGTGCCAGCAGCCAAAAGTCACGGACAGGGAATGGAAACACCATATATTTT.

V usage is TRBV5-4 and J usage is TRBJ1-2, with D unresolved. The germline V gene has CDR1 SGHNT and CDR2 YYREEE (reference sequence). Trimming took off 1 base at V and 12 bases at J, with 13 bases between the two ends. The CDR3 sequence is 12 residues long. The CDR3 nucleotides read TGTGCCAGCAGCTTGCGGGGTCTCCCCCACACCTTC. Translation gives CASSLRGLPHTF.

This clone was counted only a few times. V and J are TRBV4-1 and TRBJ2-7, with a tentative D call TRBD1 (6 bases). CDR3 length: 13 residues. The V end was cut by 4 bases, the J end by 7 bases, with 14 bases between. CDR1 and CDR2 from the germline V gene are MGHRA and YSYEKL. Here the CDR3 DNA reads TGCGCCAGCAGCCTCCGGACAGACCGGGAGCAGTACTTC. Protein sequence: CASSLRTDREQYF.

The gene calls are TRBV5-6 and TRBJ1-2, with unresolved D. The CDR3 is 13 amino acids. Per germline, CDR1 SGHDT and CDR2 YYEEEE. V was pared by 2 bases and J by 4 bases, with 9 bases between. The CDR3 bases are TGTGCCAGCAGCTTCGAGGGCGTCTATGGCTACACCTTC. This sequence encodes CASSFEGVYGYTF.

This chain uses TRBV30 with TRBJ2-7; D is uncertain. V gave up 1 base and J gave up 2 bases, with 6 bases separating them. Germline V gives CDR1 GTSNPN, CDR2 SVGIG (reference sequence). This CDR3 region has 12 residues. This chain's CDR3 is CAWSARTYEQYF. The DNA for the CDR3 is TGTGCCTGGAGTGCGCGGACCTACGAGCAGTACTTC. Based on the CDR3 plus reference TRBV30 and TRBJ2-7, the full variable domain is SQTIHQWPATLVQPVGSPLSLECTVEGTSNPNLYWYRQAAGRGLQLLFYSVGIGQISSEVPQNLSASRPQDRQFILSSKKLLLSDSGFYLCAWSARTYEQYFGPGTRLTVT.

V is TRBV15 and J is TRBJ1-2; D remains unclear. The CDR3 length is 13 residues. Trimming stripped 2 bases from V and 8 bases from J, with 12 bases between. CDR1 LNHNV and CDR2 YYDKDF come from the germline V gene (reference sequence). CDR3 sequence reads: CATSRQIREGYTF. CDR3 nucleotide sequence: TGTGCCACCAGCAGACAGATCCGGGAGGGCTACACCTTC.